The entry below gives a single T cell receptor beta chain sequence along with its context. The antigen is undetermined. The sample originates from a study of identical twins. Regarding the study as a whole: Shared out-of-frame alpha sequences (those common to twins) showed excess low generation probability. Cord blood's abundant beta clonotypes had fewer insertions, unlike memory repertoires.

Healthy Caucasians provided all donations. Template switching (which added a universal primer site) was used, and cDNA carried unique molecular identifiers. TCRdb reanalysed the 5' RACE reads using MiXCR and keeps one entry per CDR3 protein. The sample includes approximately 680,000 distinct CDR3 sequences, under 8.5% seen only once; the top ten take less than 2%. The V gene's germline CDR1 is SGHAT and CDR2 FQNNGV. The CDR3 is 14 amino acids. Trimming at V came to 7 bases and at J to 4 bases, leaving 7 bases not matched to a gene. These same data were also listed under a study on yellow fever vaccine responses in identical twins.

What was sequenced was PBMCs. The clonotype was recovered from a woman younger than 35 in good health. The chain combines TRBV11-2 with TRBJ1-1; the match to TRBD1 covers 9 bases. CDR3 region: CASTTGTGPTEAFF. DNA for the CDR3: TGTGCCAGCACTACCGGGACAGGGCCCACTGAAGCTTTCTTT.